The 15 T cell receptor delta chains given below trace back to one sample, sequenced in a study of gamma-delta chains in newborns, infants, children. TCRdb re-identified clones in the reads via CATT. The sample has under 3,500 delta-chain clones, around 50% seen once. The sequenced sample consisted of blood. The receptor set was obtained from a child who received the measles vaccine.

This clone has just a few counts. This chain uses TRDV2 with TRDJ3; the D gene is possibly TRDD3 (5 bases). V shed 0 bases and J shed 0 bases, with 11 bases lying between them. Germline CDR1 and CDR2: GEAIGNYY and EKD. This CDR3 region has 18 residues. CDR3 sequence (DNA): TGTGCCTGTGACACCGCGGGATTTGGCTCCTGGGACACCCGACAGATGTTTTTC. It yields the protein CACDTAGFGSWDTRQMFF.

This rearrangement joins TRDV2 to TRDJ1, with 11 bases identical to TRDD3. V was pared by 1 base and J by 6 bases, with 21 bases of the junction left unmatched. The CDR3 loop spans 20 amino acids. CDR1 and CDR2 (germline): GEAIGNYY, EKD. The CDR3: CACDTVPTPRTGGYKNKLIF. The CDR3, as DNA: TGTGCCTGTGACACGGTACCTACCCCACGTACTGGGGGATATAAGAATAAACTCATCTTT.

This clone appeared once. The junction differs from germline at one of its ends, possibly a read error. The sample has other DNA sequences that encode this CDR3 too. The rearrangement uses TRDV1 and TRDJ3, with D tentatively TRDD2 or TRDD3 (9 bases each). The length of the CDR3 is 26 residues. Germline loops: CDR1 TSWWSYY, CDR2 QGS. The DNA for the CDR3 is TGTGCTCTTGGGGAAAACCTTCCTACGAGTTCTGGGGGATTGAGGCAGCCAGCGTGGGACACCCGACAAATGTTTTTC. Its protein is CALGENLPTSSGGLRQPAWDTRQMFF.

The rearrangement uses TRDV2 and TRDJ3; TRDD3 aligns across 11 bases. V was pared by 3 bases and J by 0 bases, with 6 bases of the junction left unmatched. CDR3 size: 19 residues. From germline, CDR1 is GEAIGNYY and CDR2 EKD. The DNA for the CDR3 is TGTGCCTGTGACTCCCTACTGGGGGATAGCTCCTGGGACACCCGACAGATGTTTTTC. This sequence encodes CACDSLLGDSSWDTRQMFF.

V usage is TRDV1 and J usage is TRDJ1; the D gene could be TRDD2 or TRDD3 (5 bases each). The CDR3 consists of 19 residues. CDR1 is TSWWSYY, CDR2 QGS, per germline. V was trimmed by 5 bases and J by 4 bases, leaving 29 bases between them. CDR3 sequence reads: CALGKLPSQGNPTNDKLIF. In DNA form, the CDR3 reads TGTGCTCTTGGGAAGCTTCCATCGCAGGGGAACCCCACCAACGATAAACTCATCTTT.

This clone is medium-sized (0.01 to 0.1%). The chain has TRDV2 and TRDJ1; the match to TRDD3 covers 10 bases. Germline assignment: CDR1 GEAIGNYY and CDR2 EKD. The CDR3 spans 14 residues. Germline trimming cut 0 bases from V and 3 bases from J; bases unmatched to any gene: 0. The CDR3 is CACDTWGIPDKLIF. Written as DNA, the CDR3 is TGTGCCTGTGACACCTGGGGGATACCCGATAAACTCATCTTT.

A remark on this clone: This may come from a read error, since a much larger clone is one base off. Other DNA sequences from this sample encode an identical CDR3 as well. This chain's CDR3 is CACVPVLGMTDKLIF. CDR3 bases: TGTGCCTGTGTCCCGGTACTGGGGATGACCGATAAGCTCATCTTT. The chain employs TRDV2 and TRDJ1, with 7 positions matching TRDD3. Germline CDR1 and CDR2: GEAIGNYY and EKD. The CDR3 extends over 15 amino acids.

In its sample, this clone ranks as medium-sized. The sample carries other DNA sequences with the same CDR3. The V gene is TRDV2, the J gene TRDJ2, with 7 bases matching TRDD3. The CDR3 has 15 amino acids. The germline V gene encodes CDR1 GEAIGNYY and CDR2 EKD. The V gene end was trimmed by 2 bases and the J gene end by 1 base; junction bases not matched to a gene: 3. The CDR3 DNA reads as TGTGCCTGTGACATCTTGGGGGATTTGACAGCACAACTCTTCTTT. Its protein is CACDILGDLTAQLFF.

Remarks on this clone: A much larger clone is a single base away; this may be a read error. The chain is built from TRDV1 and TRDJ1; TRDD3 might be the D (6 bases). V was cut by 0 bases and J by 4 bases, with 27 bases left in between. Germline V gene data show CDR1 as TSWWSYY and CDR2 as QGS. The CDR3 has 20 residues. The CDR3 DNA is TGTGCTCTTGGGGAACTGGGCCTACGAGTGGGGGGTCGGGACAGCGATAAACTCATCTTT. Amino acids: CALGELGLRVGGRDSDKLIF.

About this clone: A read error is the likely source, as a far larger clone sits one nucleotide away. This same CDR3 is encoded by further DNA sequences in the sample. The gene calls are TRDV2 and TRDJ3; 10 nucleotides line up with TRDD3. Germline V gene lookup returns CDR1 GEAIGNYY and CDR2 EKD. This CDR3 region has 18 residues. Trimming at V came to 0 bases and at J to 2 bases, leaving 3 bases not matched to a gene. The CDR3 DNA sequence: TGTGCCTGTGACACCGTTCTGGGGGATACCTGGGACACCCGACAGATGTTTTTC. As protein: CACDTVLGDTWDTRQMFF.

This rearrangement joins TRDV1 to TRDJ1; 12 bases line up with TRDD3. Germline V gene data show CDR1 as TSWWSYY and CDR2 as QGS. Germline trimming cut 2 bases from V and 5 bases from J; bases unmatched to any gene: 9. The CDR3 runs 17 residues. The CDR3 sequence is CALGEGEYWGIQDKLIF. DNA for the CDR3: TGTGCTCTTGGGGAAGGAGAGTACTGGGGGATACAAGATAAACTCATCTTT.

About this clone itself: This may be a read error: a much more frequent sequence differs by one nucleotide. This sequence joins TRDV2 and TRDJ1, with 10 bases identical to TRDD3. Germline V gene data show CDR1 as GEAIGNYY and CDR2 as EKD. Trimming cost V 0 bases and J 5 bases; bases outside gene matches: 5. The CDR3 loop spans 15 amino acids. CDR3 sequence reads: CACDTAGDTGDKLIF. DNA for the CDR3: TGTGCCTGTGACACCGCGGGGGATACGGGGGATAAACTCATCTTT.

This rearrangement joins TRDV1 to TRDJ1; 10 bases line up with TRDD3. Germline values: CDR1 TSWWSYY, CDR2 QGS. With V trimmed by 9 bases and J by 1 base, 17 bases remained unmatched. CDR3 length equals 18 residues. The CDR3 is CALHRNTVLGDLTDKLIF. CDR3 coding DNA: TGTGCTCTACACCGGAATACAGTACTGGGGGATCTCACCGATAAACTCATCTTT.

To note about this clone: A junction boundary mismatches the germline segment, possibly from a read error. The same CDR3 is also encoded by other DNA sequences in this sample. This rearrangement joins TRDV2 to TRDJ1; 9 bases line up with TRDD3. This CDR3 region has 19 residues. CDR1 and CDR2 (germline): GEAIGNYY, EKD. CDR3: CACDGVTGGTNLYTDKLIF. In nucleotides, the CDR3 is TGTGCCTGTGACGGGGTTACTGGGGGAACTAACCTTTACACAGATAAACTCATCTTT.

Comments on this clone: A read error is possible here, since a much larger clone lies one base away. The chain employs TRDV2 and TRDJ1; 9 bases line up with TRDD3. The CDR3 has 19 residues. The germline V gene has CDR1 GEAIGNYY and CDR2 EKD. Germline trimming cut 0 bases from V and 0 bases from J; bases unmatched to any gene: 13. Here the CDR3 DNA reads TGTGCCTGTGACACCGTGCAACCGACTGGGGGACTGTACACCGATAAACTCATCTTT. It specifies CACDTVQPTGGLYTDKLIF.